One and the same sample provided the 30 T cell receptor beta chains below, sequenced in a study of blood T cell repertoires in COVID-19. Generated by immunoSEQ multiplex PCR, the TCRdb table keeps only in-frame clones and is missing some. The sample contains tens of thousands of clones, roughly 82% of which appear only once. Sequencing was performed on peripheral blood. These receptors came from a human donor in a cohort sampled during active COVID-19.

The rearrangement uses TRBV6-5 and TRBJ2-5; D might be TRBD2 (6 bases). There are 13 residues in the CDR3. Germline V CDR1 and CDR2: MNHEY, SVGAGI. Trimming stripped 7 bases from V and 2 bases from J, with 11 bases between. The CDR3 nucleotides are TGTGCCAGCAATATGGGGGGACAAGAGACCCAGTACTTC. This translates into CASNMGGQETQYF.

This clone was detected only a few times. This sequence joins TRBV4-1 and TRBJ2-1; TRBD2 agrees at 11 bases. Unmatched junction bases numbered 12, after V lost 4 bases and J lost 13 bases. Germline V lookup: CDR1 MGHRA, CDR2 YSYEKL. The CDR3 length is 15 residues. Here the CDR3 DNA reads TGCGCCAGCAGCCCCTGGGCTAGCGGGGGGTCTAGCCAGTTCTTC. It is translated as CASSPWASGGSSQFF.

The chain is built from TRBV6-5 and TRBJ1-2, with 9 bases lining up with TRBD1. CDR3 size: 15 residues. J gave up 0 bases and V 5 bases, and 4 bases lay outside the gene matches. Germline lookup yields CDR1 MNHEY and CDR2 SVGAGI. The CDR3 spells CASSRTGEANYGYTF. The CDR3 DNA reads as TGTGCCAGCAGTCGGACAGGGGAGGCTAACTATGGCTACACCTTC.

This clone showed up just once. The CDR3 region has the DNA TGCGCCAGCAGCCGACTGGGGGGCACTGAAGCTTTCTTT. This gives the protein CASSRLGGTEAFF. The chain has TRBV5-1 and TRBJ1-1; D possibly corresponds to TRBD1 (5 bases). In germline, CDR1 is SGHRS, CDR2 YFSETQ. Trimming pared 4 bases from V and 4 bases from J, leaving 11 bases between. CDR3 length: 13 residues.

The chain uses TRBV2 and TRBJ2-2, with D possibly matching TRBD2 (5 bases). Germline CDR1 reads SNHLY; CDR2 reads FYNNEI. V was trimmed by 5 bases and J by 4 bases, leaving 14 bases between them. The CDR3 is 15 amino acids. The CDR3: CASSPLEISTGELFF. CDR3 in DNA: TGTGCCAGCAGTCCACTAGAAATTAGCACCGGGGAGCTGTTTTTT.

Comment on this clone: Other nucleotide sequences from this sample produce the same CDR3. CDR3 loop: CASSLGQYEQYF. The CDR3 DNA reads as TGTGCCAGCAGCTTAGGGCAGTACGAGCAGTACTTC. V gene TRBV7-9 combines with J gene TRBJ2-7, with D hard to call. V was shortened by 1 base and J by 4 bases, with 5 bases between the two germline ends. Germline CDR1 and CDR2: SEHNR and FQNEAQ (reference sequence). The CDR3 spans 12 residues.

The chain has TRBV12-3 or TRBV12-4 and TRBJ2-3; no firm D call. Trimming stripped 5 bases from V and 5 bases from J, with 11 bases between. This CDR3 is 13 amino acids long. Here the CDR3 DNA reads TGTGCCAGCAGTCTACTCCGCATAGATACGCAGTATTTT. It yields the protein CASSLLRIDTQYF.

As to this clone: The same CDR3 can be traced to other DNA sequences in this sample. This rearrangement joins TRBV18 to TRBJ2-7, with TRBD1 identical over 7 bases. CDR3 size: 14 residues. V trimming: 3 bases; J trimming: 1 base; junction bases outside the gene matches: 3. The germline gives CDR1 KGHSH, CDR2 LQKENI. The CDR3 nucleotides are TGTGCCAGCTCACCTGGGACAGATTCCTACGAGCAGTACTTC. Residues: CASSPGTDSYEQYF.

This rearrangement joins TRBV19 to TRBJ2-1, with 8 bases matching TRBD1. The germline CDR1 and CDR2 sequences are LNHDA and SQIVND (reference sequence). The ends lost 9 bases at V and 7 bases at J; junction bases unmatched: 11. The CDR3 runs to 14 residues. CDR3 sequence (DNA): TGTGCCAGCCGCGTACAGGGGGAGCGAAATGAGCAGTTCTTC. Translation gives CASRVQGERNEQFF.

This chain joins TRBV10-3 and TRBJ1-1, with 7 nucleotides matching TRBD1. The CDR3 contains 11 residues. V was clipped by 3 bases and J by 11 bases; unmatched bases: 3. Germline CDR1 reads ENHRY; CDR2 reads SYGVKD. The CDR3 loop reads CAISDTGVAFF. In DNA form, the CDR3 reads TGTGCCATCAGTGATACAGGGGTCGCTTTCTTT.

The rearrangement links TRBV19 to TRBJ1-2; D gene uncertain. The CDR3 spans 9 residues. Between the trimmed V and J ends, which lost 11 bases and 9 bases, there was a span of 10 bases. Germline V lookup: CDR1 LNHDA, CDR2 SQIVND (reference sequence). The CDR3 DNA follows: TGTGCCCGGGGAATAAGCTACACCTTC. Amino acids: CARGISYTF.

The genes are TRBV5-6 and TRBJ2-5; the match to TRBD1 covers 11 bases. Germline V gene data show CDR1 as SGHDT and CDR2 as YYEEEE. The CDR3 is 15 amino acids. V gave up 3 bases and J gave up 5 bases; unmatched junction bases: 6. CDR3 in DNA: TGTGCCAGCAGCTCAGGACAGGGGGCGCCGGAGACCCAGTACTTC. It specifies CASSSGQGAPETQYF.

The chain links TRBV5-4 to TRBJ2-3; 12 bases agree with TRBD2. The length of the CDR3 is 15 residues. The germline V gene encodes CDR1 SGHNT and CDR2 YYREEE (reference sequence). With 4 bases clipped from V and 6 bases from J, the junction kept 6 bases outside the gene matches. The CDR3 sequence is CASSLAGGPGDTQYF. The CDR3 DNA sequence: TGTGCCAGCAGCCTAGCGGGGGGGCCAGGGGATACGCAGTATTTT.

The chain has TRBV15 and TRBJ1-3; tentative D call: TRBD1 (5 bases). Germline loops: CDR1 LNHNV, CDR2 YYDKDF (reference sequence). The CDR3 runs 15 residues. Trimming cost V 1 base and J 7 bases, with 14 bases left between them. CDR3: CATSRVVAGWNTIYF. Written as DNA, the CDR3 is TGTGCCACCAGCAGAGTAGTGGCAGGGTGGAACACCATATATTTT.

The V call is TRBV9, the J call TRBJ2-5; D is undetermined. CDR1 SGDLS and CDR2 YYNGEE come from the germline V gene. V gave up 0 bases and J gave up 2 bases, with 8 bases separating them. This CDR3 contains 14 residues. The CDR3 DNA follows: TGTGCCAGCAGCGTAGCTGGCAGGCAAGAGACCCAGTACTTC. This encodes CASSVAGRQETQYF.

By proportion, this clone is medium-sized. Other DNA sequences of this sample code for an identical CDR3. In DNA, the CDR3 is TGTGCCAGCAGCCCCGGTCTGGGGCGCGGGCAGTTCTTC. Residues: CASSPGLGRGQFF. This chain uses TRBV14 with TRBJ2-1; D is possibly TRBD1 (5 bases). The CDR3 is 13 amino acids. Germline assignment: CDR1 SGHDN and CDR2 FVKESK. V dropped 4 bases and J dropped 12 bases, with 16 bases sitting between them. Drawing the rest from reference TRBV14 and TRBJ2-1, the complete variable domain is EAGVTQFPSHSVIEKGQTVTLRCDPISGHDNLYWYRRVMGKEIKFLLHFVKESKQDESGMPNNRFLAERTGGTYSTLKVQPAELEDSGVYFCASSPGLGRGQFFGPGTRLTVL.

The V call is TRBV27, the J call TRBJ2-1; D unresolved. There are 12 residues in the CDR3. CDR1 is MNHEY and CDR2 is SMNVEV in the germline V gene (reference sequence). Trimming left V 6 bases short and J 7 bases short, with 10 bases between. The CDR3 DNA is TGTGCCAGCAGCCCTAATCCGAATGAGCAGTTCTTC. It codes for CASSPNPNEQFF.

The chain has TRBV5-4 and TRBJ2-3; 7 bases are a match to TRBD2. From germline, CDR1 is SGHNT and CDR2 YYREEE (reference sequence). The CDR3 is made up of 15 amino acids. V shed 2 bases and J 0 bases; nucleotides not matched to a gene: 3. The CDR3 region is CASSLRRGSTDTQYF. The CDR3 coding sequence is TGTGCCAGCAGCTTACGGCGGGGGAGCACAGATACGCAGTATTTT.

The chain recombines TRBV6-2 or TRBV6-3 with TRBJ2-7, with D tentatively TRBD1 (6 bases). Trimming left V 2 bases short and J 2 bases short, with 13 bases between. The CDR3 totals 15 residues. Germline loops: CDR1 MNHEY, CDR2 SVGEGT. The CDR3 loop reads CASSYGTRSTYEQYF. The CDR3 coding sequence is TGTGCCAGCAGTTACGGGACACGTTCAACCTACGAGCAGTACTTC.

The chain couples TRBV14 to TRBJ1-2, with TRBD1 matching over 10 bases. The germline gives CDR1 SGHDN, CDR2 FVKESK. This CDR3 spans 15 amino acids. J was trimmed by 3 bases and V by 3 bases; bases with no gene match: 4. CDR3 nucleotide sequence: TGTGCCAGCAGCCACCCGGGACAGGGGCACTATGGCTACACCTTC. Protein: CASSHPGQGHYGYTF.

The chain recombines TRBV12-3 or TRBV12-4 with TRBJ2-7, with 9 bases matching TRBD2. Unmatched junction bases numbered 3, after V lost 5 bases and J lost 7 bases. The CDR3 loop spans 12 amino acids. CDR3 in amino acids: CASSPLAGEQYF. The CDR3, as DNA: TGTGCCAGCAGTCCTCTAGCGGGGGAGCAGTACTTC.

The rearrangement joins TRBV5-5 to TRBJ1-1; tentatively, D is TRBD1 (6 bases). The CDR3 has 13 residues. The germline gives CDR1 SGHKS, CDR2 YYEKEE (reference sequence). V lost 6 bases and J 1 base, leaving 10 bases between the germline ends. CDR3 region: CASKWGPNTEAFF. CDR3 bases: TGTGCCAGCAAATGGGGGCCGAACACTGAAGCTTTCTTT.

CDR3 in DNA: TGTGCCAGCAGTAGGGGGGGGGCTGGAAACACCATATATTTT. Its protein is CASSRGGAGNTIYF. The chain carries TRBV6-5 and TRBJ1-3; perhaps TRBD1 as D (6 bases). Trimming took off 5 bases at V and 2 bases at J, with 10 bases between the two ends. CDR3 size: 14 residues. Germline V gives CDR1 MNHEY, CDR2 SVGAGI.

The rearrangement links TRBV2 to TRBJ2-7, with D maybe TRBD2 (6 bases). This CDR3 region has 14 residues. Germline CDR1 reads SNHLY; CDR2 reads FYNNEI. Between the trimmed V and J ends, which lost 6 bases and 2 bases, there was a span of 14 bases. CDR3 coding DNA: TGTGCCAGCAGCCGACTAGTTATTACCTACGAGCAGTACTTC. As protein: CASSRLVITYEQYF.

This clone has only one observation. The chain couples TRBV10-1 to TRBJ2-7; weak D call: TRBD2 (6 bases). Germline V gene data show CDR1 as WNHNN and CDR2 as SYGVQD (reference sequence). There are 15 residues in the CDR3. Deletions cut 2 bases from V and 3 bases from J, with 14 bases between. The CDR3 sequence is CASSERRGQSYEQYF. The CDR3 nucleotides read TGCGCCAGCAGTGAGCGGCGGGGCCAAAGCTACGAGCAGTACTTC.

The chain links TRBV4-1 to TRBJ1-6, with D hard to call. CDR1 is MGHRA and CDR2 is YSYEKL in the germline V gene. This CDR3 is 15 amino acids long. V was cut by 0 bases and J by 10 bases, with 13 bases left in between. The CDR3 loop is CASSQDNGLGSPLHF. CDR3 DNA: TGCGCCAGCAGCCAAGATAACGGCCTGGGCTCACCCCTCCACTTT.

This chain links TRBV24-1 with TRBJ1-1; 7 bases match TRBD1. The CDR3 is 13 residues long. V lost 7 bases, J lost 5 bases, and 6 bases stayed unmatched. Germline assignment: CDR1 KGHDR and CDR2 SFDVKD. The CDR3 bases are TGTGCCACCAGCCGGGACAGCGGGACTGAAGCTTTCTTT. The encoded protein is CATSRDSGTEAFF.

The rearrangement links TRBV4-1 to TRBJ2-3, with D possibly matching TRBD2 (7 bases). V was cut by 1 base and J by 6 bases, with 14 bases left in between. CDR3 length: 15 amino acids. Germline assignment: CDR1 MGHRA and CDR2 YSYEKL. CDR3 DNA sequence: TGCGCCAGCAGCCAAGTAGTGGGGGGGCAGGATACGCAGTATTTT. This sequence encodes CASSQVVGGQDTQYF.

The chain uses TRBV11-2 and TRBJ1-5; 7 bases align to TRBD1. The CDR3 is made up of 16 amino acids. Germline CDR1 is SGHAT and CDR2 is FQNNGV. With 4 bases clipped from V and 0 bases from J, the junction kept 6 bases outside the gene matches. This CDR3 is CASSSGTALSNQPQHF. Here the CDR3 DNA reads TGTGCCAGCAGCTCTGGGACAGCCCTTAGCAATCAGCCCCAGCATTTT.

The chain is built from TRBV15 and TRBJ1-6; 8 bases fit TRBD1. Germline trimming cut 0 bases from V and 9 bases from J; bases unmatched to any gene: 16. CDR1 and CDR2 from the germline V gene are LNHNV and YYDKDF (reference sequence). The CDR3 runs 19 residues. The chain's CDR3 is CATSRERGDRGRTRSPLHF. The DNA of the CDR3 is TGTGCCACCAGCAGAGAGAGGGGTGACAGGGGAAGGACTCGTTCACCCCTCCACTTT.